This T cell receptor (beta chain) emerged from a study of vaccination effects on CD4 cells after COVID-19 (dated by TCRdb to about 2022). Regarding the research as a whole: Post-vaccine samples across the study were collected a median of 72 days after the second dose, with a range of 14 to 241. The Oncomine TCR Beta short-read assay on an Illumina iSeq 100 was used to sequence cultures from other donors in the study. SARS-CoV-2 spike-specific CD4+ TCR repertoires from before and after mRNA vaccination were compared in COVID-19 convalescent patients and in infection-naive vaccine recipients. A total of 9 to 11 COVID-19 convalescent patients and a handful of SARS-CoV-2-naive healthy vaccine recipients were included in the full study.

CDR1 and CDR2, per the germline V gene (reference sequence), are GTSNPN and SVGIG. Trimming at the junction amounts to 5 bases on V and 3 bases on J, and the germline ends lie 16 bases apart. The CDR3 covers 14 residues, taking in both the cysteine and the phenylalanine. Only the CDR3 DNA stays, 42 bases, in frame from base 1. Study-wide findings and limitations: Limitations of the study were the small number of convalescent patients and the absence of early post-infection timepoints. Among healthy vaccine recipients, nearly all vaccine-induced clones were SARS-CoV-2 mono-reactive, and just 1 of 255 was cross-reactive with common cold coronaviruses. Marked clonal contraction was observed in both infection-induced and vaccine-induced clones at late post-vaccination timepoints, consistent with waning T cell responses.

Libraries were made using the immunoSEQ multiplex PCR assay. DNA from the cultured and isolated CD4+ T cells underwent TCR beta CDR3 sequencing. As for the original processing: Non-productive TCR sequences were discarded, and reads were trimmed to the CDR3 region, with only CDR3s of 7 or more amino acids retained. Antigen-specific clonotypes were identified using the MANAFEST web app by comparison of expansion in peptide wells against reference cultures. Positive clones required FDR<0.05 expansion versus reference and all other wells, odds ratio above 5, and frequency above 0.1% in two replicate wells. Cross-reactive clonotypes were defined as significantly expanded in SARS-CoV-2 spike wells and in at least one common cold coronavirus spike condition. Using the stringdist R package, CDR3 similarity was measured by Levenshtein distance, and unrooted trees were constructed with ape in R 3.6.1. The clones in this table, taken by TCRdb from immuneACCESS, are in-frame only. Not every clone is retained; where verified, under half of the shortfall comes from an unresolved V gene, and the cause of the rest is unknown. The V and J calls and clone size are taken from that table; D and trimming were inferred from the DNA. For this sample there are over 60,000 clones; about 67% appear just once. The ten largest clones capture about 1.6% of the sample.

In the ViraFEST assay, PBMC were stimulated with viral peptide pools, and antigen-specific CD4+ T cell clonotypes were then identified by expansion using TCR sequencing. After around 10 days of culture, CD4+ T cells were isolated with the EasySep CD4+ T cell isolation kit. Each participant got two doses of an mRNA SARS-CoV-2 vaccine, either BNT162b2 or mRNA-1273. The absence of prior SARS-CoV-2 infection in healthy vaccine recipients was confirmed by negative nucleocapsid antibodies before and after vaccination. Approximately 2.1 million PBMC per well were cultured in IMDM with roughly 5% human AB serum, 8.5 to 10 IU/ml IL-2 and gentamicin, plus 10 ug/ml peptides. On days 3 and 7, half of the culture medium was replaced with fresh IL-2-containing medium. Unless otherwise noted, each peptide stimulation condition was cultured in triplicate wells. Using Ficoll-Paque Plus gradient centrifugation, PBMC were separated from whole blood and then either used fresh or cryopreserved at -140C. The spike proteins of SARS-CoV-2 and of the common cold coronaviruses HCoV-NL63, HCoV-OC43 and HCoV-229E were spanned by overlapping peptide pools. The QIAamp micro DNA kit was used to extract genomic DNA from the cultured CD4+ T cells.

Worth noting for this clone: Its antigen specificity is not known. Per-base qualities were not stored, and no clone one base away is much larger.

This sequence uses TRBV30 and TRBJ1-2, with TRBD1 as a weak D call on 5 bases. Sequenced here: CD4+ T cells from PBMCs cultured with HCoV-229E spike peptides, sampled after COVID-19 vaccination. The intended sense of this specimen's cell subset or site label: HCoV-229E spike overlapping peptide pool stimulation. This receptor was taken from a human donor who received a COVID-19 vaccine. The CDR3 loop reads CAWGRDPYYYGYTF. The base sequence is TGTGCCTGGGGCAGGGATCCTTACTACTATGGCTACACCTTC.